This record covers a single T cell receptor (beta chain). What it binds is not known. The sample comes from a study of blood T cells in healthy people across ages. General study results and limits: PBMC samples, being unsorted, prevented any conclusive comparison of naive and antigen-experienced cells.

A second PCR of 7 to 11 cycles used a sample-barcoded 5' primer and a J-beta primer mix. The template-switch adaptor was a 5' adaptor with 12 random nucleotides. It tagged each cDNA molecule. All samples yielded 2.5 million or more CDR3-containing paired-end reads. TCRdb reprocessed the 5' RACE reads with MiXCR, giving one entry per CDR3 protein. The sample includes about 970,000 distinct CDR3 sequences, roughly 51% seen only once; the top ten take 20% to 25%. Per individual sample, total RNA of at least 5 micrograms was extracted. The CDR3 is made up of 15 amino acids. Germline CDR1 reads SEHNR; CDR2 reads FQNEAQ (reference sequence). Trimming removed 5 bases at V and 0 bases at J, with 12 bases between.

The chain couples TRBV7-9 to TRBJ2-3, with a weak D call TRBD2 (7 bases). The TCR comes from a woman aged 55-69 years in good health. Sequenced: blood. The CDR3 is CASSQKGGSTDTQYF. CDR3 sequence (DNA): TGTGCCAGCAGCCAAAAGGGGGGGAGCACAGATACGCAGTATTTT.